This T cell receptor beta chain was sequenced during a study of blood T cells in healthy people across ages. Overall study results and limits: Relative to aged donors, long-lived donors carried more naive CD4+ cells and displayed higher diversity.

V was trimmed by 0 bases and J by 2 bases, leaving 15 bases between them. CDR1 is SEHNR and CDR2 is FQNEAQ in the germline V gene (reference sequence). This CDR3 is built from 17 residues. A word on this clonotype: Its specificity is not known.

PCR was performed a second time for about 7 to 12 cycles using a sample-barcoded 5' primer and a J-beta primer mix. TCRdb reprocessed the 5' RACE reads via MiXCR and lists one record per CDR3 protein. The data contain 1,500,000 or so distinct CDR3 sequences, approximately 60% of them singletons. This receptor was obtained from a young man in good health. The chain recombines TRBV7-9 with TRBJ2-3, with D possibly being TRBD1 or TRBD2 (6 bases each). Sequencing input: blood. CDR3 protein: CASSLAHRAGNTDTQYF. The CDR3 nucleotides read TGTGCCAGCAGCTTAGCGCACAGGGCGGGGAACACAGATACGCAGTATTTT.